By share, the clone carrying this T cell receptor beta chain ranks as large (0.1 to 1%). Looked up from germline, CDR1 is MNHNS and CDR2 is SASEGT. The CDR3 is made up of 14 amino acids. In TCRdb, the PCR reads were re-called with MiXCR into one record per CDR3 protein. Here the sample spans over a thousand distinct CDR3 sequences, about 20% being singletons. This sample is drawn from a study of immune characterization of retroperitoneal liposarcoma. This chain links TRBV6-1 with TRBJ2-1; no reliable D call. With the DNA end fitting TRBJ2-7 better, the J assignment may be wrong. Sequences were obtained from tumor tissue. This receptor was obtained from a male donor with retroperitoneal liposarcoma. DNA of the CDR3: TGTGCCAGCAGTCCACGGAGTCCACCCTACGAGCAGTACTTC. Its protein is CASSPRSPPYEQYF.